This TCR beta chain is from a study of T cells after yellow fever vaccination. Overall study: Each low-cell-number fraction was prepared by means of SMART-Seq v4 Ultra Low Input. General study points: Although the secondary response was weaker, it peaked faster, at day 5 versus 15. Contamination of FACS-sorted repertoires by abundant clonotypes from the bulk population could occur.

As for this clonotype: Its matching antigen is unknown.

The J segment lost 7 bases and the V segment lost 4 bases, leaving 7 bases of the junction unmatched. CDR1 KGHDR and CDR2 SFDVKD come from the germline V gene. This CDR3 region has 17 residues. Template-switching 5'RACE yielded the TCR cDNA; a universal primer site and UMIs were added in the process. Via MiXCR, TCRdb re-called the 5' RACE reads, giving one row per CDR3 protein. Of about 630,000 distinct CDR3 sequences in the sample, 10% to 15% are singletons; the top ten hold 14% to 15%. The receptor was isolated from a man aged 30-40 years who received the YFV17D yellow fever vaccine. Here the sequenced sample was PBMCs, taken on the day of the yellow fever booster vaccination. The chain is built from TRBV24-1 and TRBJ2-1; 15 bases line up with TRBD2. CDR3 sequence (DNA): TGTGCCACCAGTGAATCCGGGACTAGCGGGAGGAGGAATGAGCAGTTCTTC. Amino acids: CATSESGTSGRRNEQFF.